The clone carrying this TCR beta chain was picked up one time. Profiled with immunoSEQ multiplex PCR; TCRdb holds only in-frame clones, not every one. Of tens of thousands of clones listed, 93% are singletons. This entry is derived from a study of technical replicates of blood from a handful of donors. The specimen was T cells isolated from PBMCs. The source of this sequence is a human donor in good health.

The CDR3 DNA sequence: TGTGCTAGTGGTTTTGGGGCCAAAGATGCAACTAATGAAAAACTGTTTTTT. Translation gives CASGFGAKDATNEKLFF. This chain connects TRBV12-5 to TRBJ1-4; TRBD1 is a possible D gene (5 bases). CDR3 length equals 17 residues. Per the germline V gene, CDR1 is LGHNT and CDR2 is FRNRAP. V was cut by 3 bases and J by 0 bases, with 14 bases left in between.